A single sample is the source of the 5 T cell receptor beta chains below, sequenced in a study of cytomegalovirus exposure and HLA in healthy donors. With 60 Vbeta and 13 Jbeta primers, the PCR was carried out. Clones were sequenced by immunoSEQ multiplex PCR, and TCRdb holds only the in-frame ones, with some missing. The sample holds roughly 150,000 clones, less than 10% seen once. The specimen sequenced was PBMCs. Receptors originate from a man in his fifties in good health and CMV-seronegative.

This clone was seen only a few times. This chain connects TRBV6-5 to TRBJ2-7, with 10 bases that match TRBD1. V was clipped by 5 bases and J by 11 bases; unmatched bases: 9. This CDR3 contains 13 residues. Germline CDR1 is MNHEY and CDR2 is SVGAGI. CDR3 in amino acids: CASSTWTGGSKYF. The DNA for the CDR3 is TGTGCCAGCAGTACCTGGACAGGGGGAAGCAAGTACTTC.

This clone was counted only a few times. The chain is built from TRBV28 and TRBJ2-4; 8 bases are a match to TRBD2. The CDR3 totals 16 residues. The V gene's germline CDR1 is MDHEN and CDR2 SYDVKM. J gave up 2 bases and V 2 bases, and 5 bases lay outside the gene matches. The CDR3 coding sequence is TGTGCCAGCAGTTTAAGCGGGAGAGCTACCAAAAACATTCAGTACTTC. Translation: CASSLSGRATKNIQYF.

This clone was seen a few times. This chain joins TRBV25-1 and TRBJ1-1; 7 bases match TRBD1. The CDR3 runs to 13 residues. V gave up 4 bases and J gave up 3 bases; unmatched junction bases: 2. Germline loops: CDR1 MGHDK, CDR2 SYGVNS. The CDR3 reads CASSGQGHTEAFF. The CDR3 region has the DNA TGTGCCAGCAGTGGACAGGGACACACTGAAGCTTTCTTT. Full variable domain (outside the CDR3, taken from reference TRBV25-1 and TRBJ1-1): EADIYQTPRYLVIGTGKKITLECSQTMGHDKMYWYQQDPGMELHLIHYSYGVNSTEKGDLSSESTVSRIRTEHFPLTLESARPSHTSQYLCASSGQGHTEAFFGQGTRLTVV.

The chain employs TRBV27 and TRBJ1-1; TRBD1 matches 7 bases. This CDR3 has 14 residues. Per germline, CDR1 MNHEY and CDR2 SMNVEV (reference sequence). The V and J ends lost 5 bases and 4 bases, in that order; junction bases with no gene match: 7. The CDR3 bases are TGTGCCAGCAGTGTAGGGACAGCCGGCACTGAAGCTTTCTTT. It specifies CASSVGTAGTEAFF.

In this sample, this clone turned up a few times. The rearrangement uses TRBV30 and TRBJ1-6, with a possible D match to TRBD1 (6 bases). The CDR3 is 15 residues long. V dropped 5 bases and J dropped 0 bases, with 11 bases sitting between them. In germline, CDR1 is GTSNPN, CDR2 SVGIG (reference sequence). CDR3 amino acids: CAWGTGTSYNSPLHF. CDR3 nucleotide sequence: TGTGCCTGGGGAACAGGGACCTCCTATAATTCACCCCTCCACTTT.